This record covers a single T cell receptor (beta chain). TCRdb keeps only in-frame clones here, not all; method: immunoSEQ multiplex PCR. The sample yields around 2.5 million clones, roughly 93% seen once. This sample is drawn from a study of shared clonotypes between healthy human individuals. This CDR3 contains 17 residues. Trimming removed 5 bases from V and 5 bases from J; junction bases left unmatched: 13. Germline V lookup: CDR1 MDHEN, CDR2 SYDVKM. The source material was naive CD4+ T cells from PBMCs. Regarding subset: CD45RA+ positively selected. V gene TRBV28 combines with J gene TRBJ1-4; the match to TRBD1 covers 8 bases. The sequence was collected from a man aged 18 to 35 in good health. Some clones in this sample may be carry-over from other donors' samples. CDR3 sequence (DNA): TGTGCCAGCAGTCCCGGGACAGGCAGGGGAGGAAATGAAAAACTGTTTTTT. Protein product: CASSPGTGRGGNEKLFF.